This is a list of T cell receptor beta chains from one sample in a study of response to subunit inactivated influenza vaccine. TCRdb redid the calling of the RT-PCR reads with MiXCR, one entry per CDR3 protein. The profile shows about 780,000 distinct CDR3 sequences, approximately 17% of them singletons. This material consisted of PBMCs from blood, taken around 5 days after vaccination. These receptors originate from a man in his fifties or sixties who received an inactivated influenza vaccine. The CDR3 runs from the conserved cysteine through the conserved F or W. A D gene is named only where the DNA matches it firmly. Clone size appears in some rows only: once, few, many, or a class for an expanded clone.

TRBV11-2,15,TRBD1,few,TRBJ2-3,CASKWTGRMADTQYF,TGTGCCAGCAAATGGACAGGGCGAATGGCAGATACGCAGTATTTT
TRBV6-5,13,.,once,TRBJ2-5,CASSFPGLGDQYF,TGTGCCAGCAGTTTTCCGGGTCTAGGGGACCAGTACTTC
TRBV5-1,12,.,.,TRBJ1-4,CANPLVEGKLFF,TGCGCCAACCCGCTCGTGGAGGGAAAACTGTTTTTT
TRBV9,16,TRBD2,.,TRBJ2-1,CASSTRLAGGPDEQFF,TGTGCCAGCAGCACCAGACTAGCGGGGGGGCCCGATGAGCAGTTCTTC
TRBV14,13,.,once,TRBJ2-7,CASSQVIQGKQHF,TGTGCCAGCAGCCAAGTCATTCAGGGAAAGCAGCACTTC
TRBV10-3,17,TRBD2,.,TRBJ2-1,CAISERLAGVPYNEQFF,TGTGCCATCAGTGAACGTCTAGCGGGAGTTCCCTACAATGAGCAGTTCTTC
TRBV7-2,15,TRBD2,.,TRBJ2-5,CASSLGRLAGETQYF,TGTGCCAGCAGCTTAGGTCGACTAGCTGGGGAGACCCAGTACTTC
TRBV20-1,13,.,.,TRBJ1-5,CSAPRGGGQPQHF,TGCAGTGCCCCTAGGGGGGGGGGTCAGCCCCAGCATTTT
TRBV30,14,TRBD1,.,TRBJ1-1,CAWRPGQGFTEAFF,TGTGCCTGGAGGCCGGGACAGGGTTTCACTGAAGCTTTCTTT
TRBV7-2,14,TRBD1,many,TRBJ1-2,CASSLQGGLYGYTF,TGTGCCAGCAGCCTACAGGGGGGTCTCTATGGCTACACCTTC
TRBV3-1,14,TRBD1,few,TRBJ2-7,CASSHVGTGYEQYF,TGTGCCAGCAGCCACGTAGGGACAGGCTACGAGCAGTACTTC
TRBV4-2,15,.,many,TRBJ1-6,CASSQSTQGNSPLHF,TGTGCCAGCAGCCAGTCGACACAGGGAAATTCACCCCTCCACTTT
TRBV12-3/TRBV12-4,13,.,few,TRBJ2-7,CASSFAGRNEQYF,TGTGCCAGCAGTTTTGCAGGGCGTAACGAGCAGTACTTC
TRBV29-1,12,.,many,TRBJ1-5,CSVGQSNQPQHF,TGCAGCGTTGGCCAGTCCAATCAGCCCCAGCATTTT
TRBV20-1,14,.,.,TRBJ2-2,CSARTGSYTGELFF,TGCAGTGCTAGGACAGGTTCCTACACCGGGGAGCTGTTTTTT
TRBV12-3/TRBV12-4,12,.,few,TRBJ2-3,CASSFYTDTQYF,TGTGCCAGCAGTTTCTACACAGATACGCAGTATTTT
TRBV6-5,17,.,few,TRBJ2-6,CASSYGGSSSGANVLTF,TGTGCCAGCAGTTACGGGGGCTCGAGCTCTGGGGCCAACGTCCTGACTTTC
TRBV10-3,16,TRBD1,few,TRBJ2-2,CAISDRDRGPTGELFF,TGTGCCATCAGTGACCGGGACAGGGGGCCGACCGGGGAGCTGTTTTTT
TRBV2,17,TRBD1,.,TRBJ2-2,CASSEDRGFIGTGELFF,TGTGCCAGCAGCGAGGACAGGGGGTTCATTGGCACCGGGGAGCTGTTTTTT
TRBV4-2,13,TRBD2,many,TRBJ2-1,CASSPRGEEEQFF,TGTGCCAGCAGCCCACGGGGGGAGGAAGAGCAGTTCTTC
TRBV28,15,.,.,TRBJ2-7,CASSLWAGSSYEQYF,TGTGCCAGCAGTTTATGGGCAGGAAGTTCCTACGAGCAGTACTTC
TRBV6-2/TRBV6-3,12,.,few,TRBJ2-2,CASSNSIRELFF,TGTGCCAGCAGCAATAGTATCCGGGAGCTGTTTTTT
TRBV3-1,18,TRBD2,few,TRBJ2-5,CASSLRSGLAGGRETQYF,TGTGCCAGCAGCCTACGATCAGGACTAGCGGGGGGGAGGGAGACCCAGTACTTC
TRBV5-1,14,.,.,TRBJ2-5,CASSLIGDQETQYF,TGCGCCAGCAGCTTGATAGGGGACCAAGAGACCCAGTACTTC
TRBV28,15,TRBD2,.,TRBJ2-1,CASSPVAGGPPEQFF,TGTGCCAGCAGCCCCGTAGCGGGAGGGCCACCTGAGCAGTTCTTC
TRBV12-3/TRBV12-4,14,.,many,TRBJ2-4,CASSPLSRSNIQYF,TGTGCCAGCAGCCCCCTTTCGCGGAGTAACATTCAGTACTTC
TRBV4-1,15,.,.,TRBJ1-4,CASSQADTANEKLFF,TGCGCCAGCAGCCAAGCGGATACAGCAAATGAAAAACTGTTTTTT
TRBV9,16,TRBD1,.,TRBJ1-2,CASSVAAGGASNGYTF,TGTGCCAGCAGCGTAGCGGCAGGGGGCGCGAGTAATGGCTACACCTTC
TRBV20-1,15,.,.,TRBJ1-5,CSARDWGGINQPQHF,TGCAGTGCTAGAGATTGGGGCGGAATCAATCAGCCCCAGCATTTT
TRBV4-3,16,.,.,TRBJ2-7,CASSQDRQGMTFEQYF,TGCGCCAGCAGCCAAGATAGGCAGGGGATGACATTCGAGCAGTACTTC
TRBV5-6,16,.,few,TRBJ1-2,CASSPISTEELRGYTF,TGTGCCAGCAGCCCTATATCGACAGAAGAATTGCGGGGCTACACCTTC
TRBV4-3,15,.,.,TRBJ1-5,CASSQDIPSNQPQHF,TGCGCCAGCAGCCAAGATATCCCTAGCAATCAGCCCCAGCATTTT
TRBV9,16,TRBD2,few,TRBJ2-7,CASSPGGAGGTYEQYF,TGTGCCAGCAGCCCGGGGGGAGCGGGAGGAACCTACGAGCAGTACTTC
TRBV12-3/TRBV12-4,14,.,.,TRBJ2-7,CASSTRDGSYEQYF,TGTGCCAGCAGCACTAGGGACGGGTCCTACGAGCAGTACTTC
TRBV20-1,18,TRBD2,.,TRBJ2-7,CSARDGVLLAAKPYEQYF,TGCAGTGCTAGAGATGGGGTATTACTAGCGGCTAAACCCTACGAGCAGTACTTC
TRBV6-1,13,.,.,TRBJ2-7,CASSDQGGYEQYF,TGTGCCAGCAGTGACCAGGGGGGATACGAGCAGTACTTC
TRBV28,13,.,.,TRBJ2-7,CASGGQGFYEQYF,TGTGCCAGCGGAGGTCAGGGTTTCTACGAGCAGTACTTC
TRBV3-1,14,.,.,TRBJ1-1,CASSQVPGNTEAFF,TGTGCCAGCAGCCAAGTTCCTGGGAACACTGAAGCTTTCTTT
TRBV12-5,12,.,.,TRBJ2-1,CASGLGYNEQFF,TGCGCTAGTGGTTTGGGCTACAATGAGCAGTTCTTC
TRBV5-8,14,TRBD1,many,TRBJ1-2,CASTQGGFNYGYTF,TGTGCCAGCACCCAGGGGGGATTTAACTATGGCTACACCTTC
TRBV10-3,15,TRBD1,once,TRBJ2-2,CAIRRTGVLAGELFF,TGTGCCATCAGAAGGACAGGGGTCCTCGCCGGGGAGCTGTTTTTT
TRBV20-1,14,.,.,TRBJ2-3,CSTALPYGTDTQYF,TGCAGTACAGCTCTGCCGTATGGCACAGATACGCAGTATTTT
TRBV25-1,13,TRBD1,.,TRBJ1-2,CASSGQGPRGYTF,TGTGCCAGCAGTGGACAGGGGCCGAGGGGCTACACCTTC
TRBV15,16,TRBD2,once,TRBJ2-5,CATSRDVGLAGGPQYF,TGTGCCACCAGCAGAGATGTGGGTCTAGCGGGAGGGCCCCAGTACTTC